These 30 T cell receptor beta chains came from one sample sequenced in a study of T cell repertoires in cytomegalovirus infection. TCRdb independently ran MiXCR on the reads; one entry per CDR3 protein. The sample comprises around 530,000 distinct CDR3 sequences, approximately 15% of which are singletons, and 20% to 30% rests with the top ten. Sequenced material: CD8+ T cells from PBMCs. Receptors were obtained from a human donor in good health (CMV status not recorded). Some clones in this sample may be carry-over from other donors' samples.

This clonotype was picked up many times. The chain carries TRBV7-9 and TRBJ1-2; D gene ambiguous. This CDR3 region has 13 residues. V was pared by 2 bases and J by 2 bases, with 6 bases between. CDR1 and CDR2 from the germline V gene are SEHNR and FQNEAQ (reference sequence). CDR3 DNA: TGTGCCAGCAGCTTATCCTTAAACTATGGCTACACCTTC. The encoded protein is CASSLSLNYGYTF.

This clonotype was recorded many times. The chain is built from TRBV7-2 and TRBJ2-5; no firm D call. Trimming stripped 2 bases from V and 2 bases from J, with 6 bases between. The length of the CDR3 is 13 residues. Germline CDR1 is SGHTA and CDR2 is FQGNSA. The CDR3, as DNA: TGTGCCAGCAGCTTAAACAAACAAGAGACCCAGTACTTC. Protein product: CASSLNKQETQYF.

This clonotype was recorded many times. CDR3 residues: CASSPRGRGRQSNQPQHF. The CDR3 bases are TGTGCCAGCAGCCCCCGGGGCAGGGGCAGGCAGAGCAATCAGCCCCAGCATTTT. This chain links TRBV5-8 with TRBJ1-5; a weak D match, TRBD1 (6 bases). CDR3 length: 18 amino acids. CDR1 is SGHTS, CDR2 YDEGEE, per germline. V was pared by 4 bases and J by 1 base, with 21 bases between.

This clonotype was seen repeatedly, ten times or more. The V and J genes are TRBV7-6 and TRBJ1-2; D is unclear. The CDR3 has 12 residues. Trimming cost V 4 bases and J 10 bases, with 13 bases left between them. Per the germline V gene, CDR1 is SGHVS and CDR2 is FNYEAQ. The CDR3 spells CASSSESGDYTF. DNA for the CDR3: TGTGCCAGCAGCTCCGAATCCGGGGACTACACCTTC. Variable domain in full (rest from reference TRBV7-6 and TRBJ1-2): GAGVSQSPRYKVTKRGQDVALRCDPISGHVSLYWYRQALGQGPEFLTYFNYEAQQDKSGLPNDRFSAERPEGSISTLTIQRTEQRDSAMYRCASSSESGDYTFGSGTRLTVV.

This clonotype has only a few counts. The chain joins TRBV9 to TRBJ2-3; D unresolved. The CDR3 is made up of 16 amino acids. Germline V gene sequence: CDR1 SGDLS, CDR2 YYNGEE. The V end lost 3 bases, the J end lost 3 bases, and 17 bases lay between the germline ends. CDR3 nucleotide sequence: TGTGCCAGCAGCGCTCCACTACGAGTTACGACAGATACGCAGTATTTT. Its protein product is CASSAPLRVTTDTQYF. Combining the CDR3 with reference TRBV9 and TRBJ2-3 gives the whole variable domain DSGVTQTPKHLITATGQRVTLRCSPRSGDLSVYWYQQSLDQGLQFLIQYYNGEERAKGNILERFSAQQFPDLHSELNLSSLELGDSALYFCASSAPLRVTTDTQYFGPGTRLTVL.

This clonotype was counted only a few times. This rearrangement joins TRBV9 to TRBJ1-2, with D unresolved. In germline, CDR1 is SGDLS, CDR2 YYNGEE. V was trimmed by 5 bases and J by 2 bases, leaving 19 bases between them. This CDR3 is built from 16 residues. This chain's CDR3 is CASSRHDGQMNYGYTF. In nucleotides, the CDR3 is TGTGCCAGCAGTAGACATGATGGTCAGATGAACTATGGCTACACCTTC. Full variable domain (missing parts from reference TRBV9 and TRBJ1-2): DSGVTQTPKHLITATGQRVTLRCSPRSGDLSVYWYQQSLDQGLQFLIQYYNGEERAKGNILERFSAQQFPDLHSELNLSSLELGDSALYFCASSRHDGQMNYGYTFGSGTRLTVV.

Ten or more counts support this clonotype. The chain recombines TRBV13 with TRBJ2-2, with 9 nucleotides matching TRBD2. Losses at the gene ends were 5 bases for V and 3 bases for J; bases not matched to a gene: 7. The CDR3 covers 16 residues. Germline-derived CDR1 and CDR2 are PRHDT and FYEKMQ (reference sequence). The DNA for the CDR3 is TGTGCCAGCAGCCCCGTAGCGGGAGTTGACACCGGGGAGCTGTTTTTT. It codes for CASSPVAGVDTGELFF.

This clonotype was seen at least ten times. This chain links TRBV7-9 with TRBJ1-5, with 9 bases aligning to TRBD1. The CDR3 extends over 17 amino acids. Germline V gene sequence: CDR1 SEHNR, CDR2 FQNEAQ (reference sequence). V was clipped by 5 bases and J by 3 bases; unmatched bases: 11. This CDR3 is CASSGPGTGNPNQPQHF. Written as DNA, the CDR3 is TGTGCCAGCAGCGGCCCCGGGACAGGGAACCCCAATCAGCCCCAGCATTTT.

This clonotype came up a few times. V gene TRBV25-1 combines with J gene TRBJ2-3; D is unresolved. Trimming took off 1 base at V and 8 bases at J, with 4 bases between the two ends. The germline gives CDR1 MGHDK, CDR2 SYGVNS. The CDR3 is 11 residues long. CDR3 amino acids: CASSESGTQYF. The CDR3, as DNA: TGTGCCAGCAGTGAATCTGGTACGCAGTATTTT.

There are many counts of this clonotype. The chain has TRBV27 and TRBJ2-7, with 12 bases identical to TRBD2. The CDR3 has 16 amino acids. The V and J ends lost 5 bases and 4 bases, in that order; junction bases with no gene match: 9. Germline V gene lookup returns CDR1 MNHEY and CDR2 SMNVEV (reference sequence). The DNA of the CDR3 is TGTGCCAGCAGTCCAATAGGACTAGCGGGAAATTACGAGCAGTACTTC. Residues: CASSPIGLAGNYEQYF.

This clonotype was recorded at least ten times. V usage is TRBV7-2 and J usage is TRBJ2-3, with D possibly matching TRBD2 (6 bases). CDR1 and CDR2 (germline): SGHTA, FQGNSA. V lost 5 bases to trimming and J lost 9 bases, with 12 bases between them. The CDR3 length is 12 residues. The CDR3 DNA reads TGTGCCAGCAGCCCATCCGGGAGAACGCAGTATTTT. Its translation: CASSPSGRTQYF.

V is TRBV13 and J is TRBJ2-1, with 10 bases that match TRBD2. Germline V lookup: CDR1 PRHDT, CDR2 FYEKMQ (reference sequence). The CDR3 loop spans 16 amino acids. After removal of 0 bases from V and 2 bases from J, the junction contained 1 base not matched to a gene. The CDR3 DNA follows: TGTGCCAGCAGCTTAGGGCTAGCGGGAGCCTACAATGAGCAGTTCTTC. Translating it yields CASSLGLAGAYNEQFF.

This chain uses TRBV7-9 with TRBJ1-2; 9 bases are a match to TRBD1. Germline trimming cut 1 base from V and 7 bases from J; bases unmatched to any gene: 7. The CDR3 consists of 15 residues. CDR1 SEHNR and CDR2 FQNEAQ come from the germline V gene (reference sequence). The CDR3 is CASSLGTGVVGGYTF. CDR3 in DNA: TGTGCCAGCAGCTTAGGGACAGGGGTTGTCGGTGGCTACACCTTC. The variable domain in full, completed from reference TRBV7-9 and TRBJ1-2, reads DTGVSQNPRHKITKRGQNVTFRCDPISEHNRLYWYRQTLGQGPEFLTYFQNEAQLEKSRLLSDRFSAERPKGSFSTLEIQRTEQGDSAMYLCASSLGTGVVGGYTFGSGTRLTVV.

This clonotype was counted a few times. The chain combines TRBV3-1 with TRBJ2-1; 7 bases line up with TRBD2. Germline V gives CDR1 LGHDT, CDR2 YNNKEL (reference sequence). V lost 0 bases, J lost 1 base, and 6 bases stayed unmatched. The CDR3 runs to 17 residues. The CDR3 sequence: CASSQEWGGYSYNEQFF. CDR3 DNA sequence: TGTGCCAGCAGCCAAGAATGGGGGGGGTATTCCTACAATGAGCAGTTCTTC.

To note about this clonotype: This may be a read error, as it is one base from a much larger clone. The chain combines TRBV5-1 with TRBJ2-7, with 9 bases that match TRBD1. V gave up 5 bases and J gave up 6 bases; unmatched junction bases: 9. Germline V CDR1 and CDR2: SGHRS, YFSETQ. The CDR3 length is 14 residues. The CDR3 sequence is CASRPEQGAVEQYF. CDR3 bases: TGCGCCAGCAGGCCTGAACAGGGGGCGGTCGAGCAGTACTTC.

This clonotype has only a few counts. In nucleotides, the CDR3 is TGTGCCAGCAGACCGGGACTTATTGACGAGACCCAGTACTTC. It encodes CASRPGLIDETQYF. V and J are TRBV14 and TRBJ2-5, with TRBD2 as a possible D gene (6 bases). Trimming shortened V by 6 bases and J by 5 bases, and 16 bases separated the two germline ends. This CDR3 contains 14 residues. Germline V gene data show CDR1 as SGHDN and CDR2 as FVKESK.

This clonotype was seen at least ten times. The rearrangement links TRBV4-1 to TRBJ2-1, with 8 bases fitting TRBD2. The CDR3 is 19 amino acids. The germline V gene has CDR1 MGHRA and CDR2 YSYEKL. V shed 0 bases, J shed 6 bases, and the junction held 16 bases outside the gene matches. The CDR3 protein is CASSQDRASGLISLNEQFF. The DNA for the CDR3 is TGCGCCAGCAGCCAAGATCGAGCTAGCGGGCTTATAAGTCTCAATGAGCAGTTCTTC.

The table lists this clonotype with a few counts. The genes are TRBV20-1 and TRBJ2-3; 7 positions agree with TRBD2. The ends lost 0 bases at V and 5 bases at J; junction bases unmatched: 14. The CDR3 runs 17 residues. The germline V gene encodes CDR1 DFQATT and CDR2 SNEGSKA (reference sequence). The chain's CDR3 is CSARDSLSRGEIDTQYF. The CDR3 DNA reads TGCAGTGCTAGAGACTCCCTTTCACGGGGGGAGATAGATACGCAGTATTTT.

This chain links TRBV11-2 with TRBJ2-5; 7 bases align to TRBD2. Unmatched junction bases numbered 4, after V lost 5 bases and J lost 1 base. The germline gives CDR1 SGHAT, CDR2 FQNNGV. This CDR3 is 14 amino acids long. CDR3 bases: TGTGCCAGCAGCACTCCTAGCGGCCAAGAGACCCAGTACTTC. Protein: CASSTPSGQETQYF.

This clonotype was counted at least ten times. The chain's CDR3 is CASSLGGGANNEQFF. CDR3 DNA: TGTGCCAGCAGCTTAGGGGGGGGAGCTAACAATGAGCAGTTCTTC. This sequence joins TRBV7-9 and TRBJ2-1; TRBD2 matches at 7 bases. CDR1 is SEHNR, CDR2 FQNEAQ, per germline (reference sequence). The CDR3 sequence is 15 residues long. J was trimmed by 5 bases and V by 1 base; bases with no gene match: 5.

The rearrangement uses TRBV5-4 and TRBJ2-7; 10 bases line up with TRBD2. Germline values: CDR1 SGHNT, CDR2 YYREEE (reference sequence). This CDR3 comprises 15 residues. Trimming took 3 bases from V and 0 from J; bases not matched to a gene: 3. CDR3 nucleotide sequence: TGTGCCAGCAGCTCCGGACTAGCGGTCTCCTACGAGCAGTACTTC. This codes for CASSSGLAVSYEQYF. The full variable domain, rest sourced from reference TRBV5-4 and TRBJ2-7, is ETGVTQSPTHLIKTRGQQVTLRCSSQSGHNTVSWYQQALGQGPQFIFQYYREEENGRGNFPPRFSGLQFPNYSSELNVNALELDDSALYLCASSSGLAVSYEQYFGPGTRLTVT.

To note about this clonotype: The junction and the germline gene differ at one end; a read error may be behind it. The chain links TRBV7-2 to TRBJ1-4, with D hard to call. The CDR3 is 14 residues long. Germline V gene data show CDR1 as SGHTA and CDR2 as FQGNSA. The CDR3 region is CASSLPTNNEKLFF. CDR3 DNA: TGTGCAAGCAGCTTACCAACGAATAATGAAAAACTGTTTTTT.

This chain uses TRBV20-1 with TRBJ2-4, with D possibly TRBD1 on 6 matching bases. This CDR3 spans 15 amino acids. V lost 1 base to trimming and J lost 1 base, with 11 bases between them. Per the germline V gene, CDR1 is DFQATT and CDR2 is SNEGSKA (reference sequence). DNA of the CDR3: TGCAGTGCTAGAGGGACAGATGGGGCCAAAAACATTCAGTACTTC. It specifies CSARGTDGAKNIQYF.

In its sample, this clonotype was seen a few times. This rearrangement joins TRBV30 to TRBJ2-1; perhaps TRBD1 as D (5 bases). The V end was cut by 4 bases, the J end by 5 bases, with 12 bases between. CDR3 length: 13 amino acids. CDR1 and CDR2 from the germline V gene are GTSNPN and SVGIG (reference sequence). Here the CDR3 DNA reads TGTGCCTGGACCCTCGACAGCAACAATGAGCAGTTCTTC. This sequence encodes CAWTLDSNNEQFF.

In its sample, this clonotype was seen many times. The CDR3 here is CASSGRRGLAGVSTDTQYF. The CDR3, as DNA: TGTGCCAGCAGTGGACGCCGGGGACTAGCGGGAGTCAGCACAGATACGCAGTATTTT. The chain links TRBV25-1 to TRBJ2-3; 14 bases are shared with TRBD2. This CDR3 comprises 19 residues. From germline, CDR1 is MGHDK and CDR2 SYGVNS. Trimming removed 4 bases from V and 0 bases from J; junction bases left unmatched: 9.

The DNA for the CDR3 is TGTGCCAGCAGCCAAGATGGGGCGGGGAGGTATACCGGGGAGCTGTTTTTT. Protein: CASSQDGAGRYTGELFF. This chain links TRBV4-2 with TRBJ2-2; possibly TRBD2 for D (6 bases). Germline V gene data show CDR1 as LGHNA and CDR2 as YNFKEQ. The CDR3 loop spans 17 amino acids. The ends were cut back, 0 bases at V and 5 bases at J, with 16 bases in the middle.

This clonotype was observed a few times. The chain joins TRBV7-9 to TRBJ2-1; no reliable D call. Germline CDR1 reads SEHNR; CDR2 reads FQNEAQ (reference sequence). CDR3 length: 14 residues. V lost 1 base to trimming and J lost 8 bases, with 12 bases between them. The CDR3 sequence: CASSLEVLSDEQFF. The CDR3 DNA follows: TGTGCCAGCAGCTTAGAAGTGCTCAGTGATGAGCAGTTCTTC.

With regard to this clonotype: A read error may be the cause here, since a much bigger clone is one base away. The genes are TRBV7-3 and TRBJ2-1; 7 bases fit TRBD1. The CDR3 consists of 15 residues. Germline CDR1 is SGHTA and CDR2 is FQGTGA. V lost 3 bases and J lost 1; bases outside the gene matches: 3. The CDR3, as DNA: TGTGCCAGCAGCTTTAGCAGGGGGTCCTACAATGAGCAGTTCTTC. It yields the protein CASSFSRGSYNEQFF.

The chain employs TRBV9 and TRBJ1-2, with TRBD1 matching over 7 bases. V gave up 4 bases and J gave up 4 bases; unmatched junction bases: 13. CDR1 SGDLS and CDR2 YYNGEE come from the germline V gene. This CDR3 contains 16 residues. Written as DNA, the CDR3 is TGTGCCAGCAGCCCTGGACAGGTCGAGACTAGCTATGGCTACACCTTC. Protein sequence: CASSPGQVETSYGYTF.

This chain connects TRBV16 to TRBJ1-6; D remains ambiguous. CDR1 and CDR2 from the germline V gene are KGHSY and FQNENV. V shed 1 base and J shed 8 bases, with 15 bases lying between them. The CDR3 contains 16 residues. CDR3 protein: CASSQWTSQRDSPLHF. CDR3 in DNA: TGTGCCAGCAGCCAATGGACCTCCCAGCGGGATTCACCCCTCCACTTT. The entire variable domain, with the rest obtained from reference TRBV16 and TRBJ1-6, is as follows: GEEVAQTPKHLVRGEGQKAKLYCAPIKGHSYVFWYQQVLKNEFKFLISFQNENVFDETGMPKERFSAKCLPNSPCSLEIQATKLEDSAVYFCASSQWTSQRDSPLHFGNGTRLTVT.